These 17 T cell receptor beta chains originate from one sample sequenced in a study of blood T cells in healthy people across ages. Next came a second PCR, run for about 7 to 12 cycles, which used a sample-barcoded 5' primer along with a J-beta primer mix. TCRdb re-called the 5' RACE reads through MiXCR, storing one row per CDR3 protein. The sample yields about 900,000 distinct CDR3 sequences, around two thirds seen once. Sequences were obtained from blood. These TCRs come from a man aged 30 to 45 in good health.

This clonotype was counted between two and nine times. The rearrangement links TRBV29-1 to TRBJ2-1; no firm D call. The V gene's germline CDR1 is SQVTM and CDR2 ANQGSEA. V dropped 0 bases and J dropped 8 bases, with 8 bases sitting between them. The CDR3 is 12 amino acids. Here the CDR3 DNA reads TGCAGCGTTGAAGAGCAGGTGCATGAGCAGTTCTTC. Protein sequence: CSVEEQVHEQFF.

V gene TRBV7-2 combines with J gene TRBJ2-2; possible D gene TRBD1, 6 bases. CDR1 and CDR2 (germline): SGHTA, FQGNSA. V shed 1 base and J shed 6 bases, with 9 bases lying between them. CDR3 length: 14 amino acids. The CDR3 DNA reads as TGTGCCAGCAGCTTAGAGGCAGGGGCCGGGGAGCTGTTTTTT. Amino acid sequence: CASSLEAGAGELFF.

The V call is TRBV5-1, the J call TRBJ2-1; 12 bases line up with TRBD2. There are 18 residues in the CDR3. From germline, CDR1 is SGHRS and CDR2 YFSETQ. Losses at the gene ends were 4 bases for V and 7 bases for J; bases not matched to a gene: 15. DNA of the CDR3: TGCGCCAGCAGCACCCCGTTACTAGCGGGGGGCCGCGATAATGAGCAGTTCTTC. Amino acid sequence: CASSTPLLAGGRDNEQFF. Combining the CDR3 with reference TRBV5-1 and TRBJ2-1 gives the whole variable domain KAGVTQTPRYLIKTRGQQVTLSCSPISGHRSVSWYQQTPGQGLQFLFEYFSETQRNKGNFPGRFSGRQFSNSRSEMNVSTLELGDSALYLCASSTPLLAGGRDNEQFFGPGTRLTVL.

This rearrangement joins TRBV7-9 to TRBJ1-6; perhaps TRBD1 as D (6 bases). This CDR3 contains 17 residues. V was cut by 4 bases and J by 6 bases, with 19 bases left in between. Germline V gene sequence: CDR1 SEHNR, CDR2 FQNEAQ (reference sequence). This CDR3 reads CASSSHDLRGFNSPLHF. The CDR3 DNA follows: TGTGCCAGCAGCTCGCATGACCTCAGGGGTTTTAATTCACCCCTCCACTTT.

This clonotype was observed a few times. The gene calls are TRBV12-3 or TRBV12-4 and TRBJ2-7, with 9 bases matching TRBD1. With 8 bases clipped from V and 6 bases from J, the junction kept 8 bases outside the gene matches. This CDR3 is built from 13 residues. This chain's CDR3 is CASRDREKGEQYF. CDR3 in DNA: TGTGCCAGCCGGGACAGGGAAAAGGGCGAGCAGTACTTC.

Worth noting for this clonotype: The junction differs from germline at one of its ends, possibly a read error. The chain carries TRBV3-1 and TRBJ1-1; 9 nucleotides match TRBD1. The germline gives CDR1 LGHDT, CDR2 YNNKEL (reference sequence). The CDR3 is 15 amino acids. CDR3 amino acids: CASSPPGQGNAEAFF. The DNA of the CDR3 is TGTGCCAGCAGCCCCCCCGGACAGGGGAACGCTGAAGCTTTCTTT.

CDR3 amino acids: CASSPPQAFF. The CDR3 DNA follows: TGTGCCAGCAGCCCCCCACAAGCTTTCTTT. The V call is TRBV7-6, the J call TRBJ1-1, with D uncertain. Deletions cut 5 bases from V and 9 bases from J, with 7 bases between. CDR3 size: 10 residues. CDR1 SGHVS and CDR2 FNYEAQ come from the germline V gene. Supplemented by reference TRBV7-6 and TRBJ1-1, the full variable domain reads GAGVSQSPRYKVTKRGQDVALRCDPISGHVSLYWYRQALGQGPEFLTYFNYEAQQDKSGLPNDRFSAERPEGSISTLTIQRTEQRDSAMYRCASSPPQAFFGQGTRLTVV.

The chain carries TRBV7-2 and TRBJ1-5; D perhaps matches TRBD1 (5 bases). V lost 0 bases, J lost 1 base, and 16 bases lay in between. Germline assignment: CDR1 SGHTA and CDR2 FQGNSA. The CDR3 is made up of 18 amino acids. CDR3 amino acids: CASSLAGLAGGSNQPQHF. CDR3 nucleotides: TGTGCCAGCAGCTTAGCGGGTCTGGCGGGGGGAAGCAATCAGCCCCAGCATTTT.

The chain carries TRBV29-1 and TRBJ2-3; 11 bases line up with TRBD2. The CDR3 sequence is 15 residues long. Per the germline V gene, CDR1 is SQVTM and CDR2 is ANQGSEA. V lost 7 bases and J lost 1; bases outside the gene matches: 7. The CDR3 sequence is CSGLRLAGRTDTQYF. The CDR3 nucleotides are TGCAGCGGACTGAGACTAGCGGGGCGCACAGATACGCAGTATTTT.

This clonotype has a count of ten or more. The CDR3 protein is CASSSPSYEQYF. The CDR3 bases are TGTGCCAGCAGTTCCCCATCCTACGAGCAGTACTTC. The rearrangement links TRBV6-6 to TRBJ2-7; D ambiguous. The length of the CDR3 is 12 residues. Germline V CDR1 and CDR2: MNHNY, SVGAGI (reference sequence). V dropped 4 bases and J dropped 1 base, with 5 bases sitting between them.

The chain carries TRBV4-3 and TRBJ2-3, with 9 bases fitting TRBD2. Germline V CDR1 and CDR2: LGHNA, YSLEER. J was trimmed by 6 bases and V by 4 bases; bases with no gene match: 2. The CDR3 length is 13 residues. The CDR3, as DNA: TGCGCCAGCAGCCGAGGGACTAGCGATACGCAGTATTTT. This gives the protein CASSRGTSDTQYF.

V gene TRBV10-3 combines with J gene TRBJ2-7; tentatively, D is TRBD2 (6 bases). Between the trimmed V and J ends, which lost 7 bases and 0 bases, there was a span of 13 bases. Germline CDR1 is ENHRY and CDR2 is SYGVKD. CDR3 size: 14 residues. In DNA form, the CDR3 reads TGTGCCATCAAGTTAGTAGCGGACTCCTACGAGCAGTACTTC. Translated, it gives CAIKLVADSYEQYF.

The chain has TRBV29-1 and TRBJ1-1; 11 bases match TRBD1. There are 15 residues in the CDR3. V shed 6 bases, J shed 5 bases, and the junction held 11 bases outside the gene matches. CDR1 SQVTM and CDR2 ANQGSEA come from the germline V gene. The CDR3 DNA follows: TGCAGCGTACAGGGACAGGGGGGATCGGAAACTGAAGCTTTCTTT. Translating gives CSVQGQGGSETEAFF.

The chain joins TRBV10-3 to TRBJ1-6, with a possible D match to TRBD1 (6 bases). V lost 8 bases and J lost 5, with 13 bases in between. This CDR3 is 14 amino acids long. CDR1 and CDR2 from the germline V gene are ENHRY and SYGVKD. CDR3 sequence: CAIREQGDNSPLHF. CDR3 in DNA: TGTGCCATCCGAGAACAGGGAGATAATTCACCCCTCCACTTT.

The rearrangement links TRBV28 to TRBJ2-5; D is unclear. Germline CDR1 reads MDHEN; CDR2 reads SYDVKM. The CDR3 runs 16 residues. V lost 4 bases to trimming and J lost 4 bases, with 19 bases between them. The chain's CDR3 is CASSSPTLVLGETQYF. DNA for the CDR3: TGTGCCAGCAGTTCCCCCACATTGGTTTTGGGAGAGACCCAGTACTTC.

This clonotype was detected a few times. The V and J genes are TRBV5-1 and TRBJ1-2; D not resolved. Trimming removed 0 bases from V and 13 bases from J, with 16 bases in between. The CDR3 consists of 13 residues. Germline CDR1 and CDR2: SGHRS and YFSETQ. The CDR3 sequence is CASSLDRTSPPTF. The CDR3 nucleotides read TGCGCCAGCAGCTTGGATCGGACCTCCCCCCCCACCTTC.

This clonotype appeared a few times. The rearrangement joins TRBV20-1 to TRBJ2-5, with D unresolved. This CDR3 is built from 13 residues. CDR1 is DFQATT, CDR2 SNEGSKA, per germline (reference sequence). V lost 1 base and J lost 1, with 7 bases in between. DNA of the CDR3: TGCAGTGCTAGAGGGTTGGGCCAAGAGACCCAGTACTTC. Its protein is CSARGLGQETQYF.